The TCR beta chain described here comes from a study of molecular identifiers for immune sequencing clone quantification. The CDR3 loop spans 14 amino acids. Germline CDR1 is LGHNA and CDR2 is YSLEER. Trimming shortened V by 5 bases and J by 3 bases, and 14 bases separated the two germline ends. Isolation of naive CD8 T cells was achieved by sorting on a CD8+CD4-CCR7+CD45RA+ phenotype. This clonotype was counted many times. Its antigen is not known. Study-level findings and limits: For effector cells, clones above 20 RNA copies held over 98% of molecules; for naive cells, under 1%. Spiked-in Jurkat TCR RNA corresponding to one cell was reported as detectable against about 1 million naive cells. Identical barcode-sharing TCR molecules could lead to underestimated sizes for highly expanded clones.

Using its own MiXCR run on the PCR reads, TCRdb lists one record per CDR3 protein. The data hold 15,000 to 20,000 distinct CDR3 sequences, with about 20% observed a single time. The chain carries TRBV4-3 and TRBJ2-7, with D possibly being TRBD1 or TRBD2 (6 bases each). Sequences were obtained from naive CD8+ T cells from blood, with Jurkat cell RNA spiked in. The sample's subset: FACS-sorted CD8+CD4-CCR7+CD45RA+ naive T cells. The TCR was taken from a human donor in good health. Some libraries in this study had Jurkat cell RNA spiked in. The DNA of the CDR3 is TGCGCCAGCAGCTATAACAGGGACTTCTACGAGCAGTACTTC. Translating it yields CASSYNRDFYEQYF.